These 4 T cell receptor beta chains came from one sample sequenced in a study of molecular identifiers for immune sequencing clone quantification. From the PCR reads, TCRdb called clonotypes with MiXCR, one entry per CDR3 protein. The sample records 350,000 or so distinct CDR3 sequences, about 22% being singletons. The material sequenced was naive CD8+ T cells from blood, with Jurkat cell RNA spiked in. Subset in this sample: FACS-sorted CD8+CD4-CCR7+CD45RA+ naive T cells. All receptors derive from a human donor in good health. Some libraries in this study had Jurkat cell RNA spiked in.

Note on this clonotype: Likely a read error: the CDR3 ends without its conserved phenylalanine or tryptophan. This chain joins TRBV2 and TRBJ2-5; 8 bases are shared with TRBD2. This CDR3 is built from 13 residues. Unmatched junction bases numbered 4, after V lost 8 bases and J lost 2 bases. Germline CDR1 and CDR2: SNHLY and FYNNEI. In DNA, the CDR3 is TGTGCCAGCCTTGGACTAGCTCAAGAGACCCAGTACCTC. Translated, it gives CASLGLAQETQYL.

This clonotype occurred many times. DNA of the CDR3: TGTGCCACCAGTCCGGACAGGGGTCGTACAGATACGCAGTATTTT. Residues: CATSPDRGRTDTQYF. This chain joins TRBV24-1 and TRBJ2-3, with 9 bases lining up with TRBD1. The CDR3 totals 15 residues. J gave up 3 bases and V 6 bases, and 6 bases lay outside the gene matches. Germline-derived CDR1 and CDR2 are KGHDR and SFDVKD.

This clonotype was counted ten times or more. The chain uses TRBV19 and TRBJ1-5; D gene ambiguous. Per the germline V gene, CDR1 is LNHDA and CDR2 is SQIVND (reference sequence). This CDR3 is 12 amino acids long. V lost 1 base and J lost 7, with 5 bases in between. The CDR3, as DNA: TGTGCCAGTAGTATAGGGGGACAGCCCCAGCATTTT. Residues: CASSIGGQPQHF.

As to this clonotype: Here the CDR3 omits its conserved ending phenylalanine or tryptophan, so a read error is the likely source. The V and J genes are TRBV11-3 and TRBJ2-7; no clear D. Germline V gives CDR1 SGHNT, CDR2 YENEEA. CDR3 length equals 13 residues. V was pared by 2 bases and J by 2 bases, with 7 bases between. CDR3 sequence reads: CASSLTETYEQYL. In nucleotides, the CDR3 is TGTGCCAGCAGCTTAACGGAAACCTACGAGCAGTACCTC.